This TCR beta chain was documented in a study of T cells expressing NK-cell markers. TCRdb re-called the 5' RACE reads and shows each CDR3 protein once, DNA omitted. This sample's table has about 160,000 distinct CDR3 sequences. CDR1 and CDR2 from the germline V gene are SEHNR and FQNEAQ (reference sequence). The length of the CDR3 is 15 residues. Whole-study results and caveats: NKG2C+ dominant clonotype frequencies in several donors were roughly 1.0-7.5% of CD8+ T cells. Evidence did not settle whether expanded NKG2C+ T cell clones targeted HCMV. Among four donors, these clonotypes also ranked first in the CD3+CD56-NKG2C+ fraction.

Regarding this clonotype: Its antigen is not identified.

The receptor was isolated from a woman aged 18-70 years in good health. The sample was blood T cells: a sorted CD56 or NKG2C T cell subset, CD4+ or CD8+ T cells, or bulk PBMC T cells (not recorded which). The chain combines TRBV7-9 with TRBJ2-7; TCRdb's D gene call, TRBD1, goes unchecked for lack of DNA. The CDR3 reads CASSLRLGPTYEQYF.